This T cell receptor (beta chain) appears in the sequencing data of a study of OX40 agonist ivuxolimab in advanced cancers. Study-level information: Allowance was made for prior anti-PD-1, anti-PD-L1 or anti-CTLA-4 therapy, and about 40% had some.

After removal of 5 bases from V and 6 bases from J, the junction contained 4 bases not matched to a gene. The V gene's germline CDR1 is MNHNS and CDR2 SASEGT. The CDR3 contains 13 residues. The protocol was immunoSEQ multiplex PCR, while the TCRdb copy is restricted to in-frame clones and leaves out a portion. The sample shows tens of thousands of clones, roughly 85% of them seen only once. General study points: The antigen specificity of the peripheral T cells (those that were expanded) was not determined. CD4+ T cells averaged fewer expanded clones than CD8+ T cells.

Comment on this clone: The antigen is unknown.

The chain employs TRBV6-1 and TRBJ1-2; TRBD1 matches at 9 bases. The source was CD4+ or CD8+ T cells sorted from blood, collected in a trial of the OX40 agonist ivuxolimab. The TCR sequence derives from an adult with an advanced solid tumor such as melanoma, head and neck, liver or kidney cancer. CDR3: CASSLDRGDGYTF. DNA of the CDR3: TGTGCCAGCAGTCTGGACAGGGGTGATGGCTACACCTTC.